This TCR beta chain was profiled in a study of Ad26.COV2.S vaccination and SARS-CoV-2 variants. Only in-frame clones appear in the TCRdb table, and some are missing; sequencing was by immunoSEQ multiplex PCR. The sample records under 550,000 clones, around 90% being singletons. Indicated treatment: about 20 received Ad26.COV2.S at low or high dose, single or two shots; several received placebo; per-sample allocation not given. At day 63 after the first vaccine or placebo injection, samples were drawn. V lost 5 bases, J lost 4 bases, and 4 bases stayed unmatched. This CDR3 region has 17 residues. Germline lookup yields CDR1 LNHDA and CDR2 SQIVND (reference sequence).

The clonotype comes from a person between 18 and 60 years old who received the Ad26.COV2.S COVID-19 vaccine or a placebo. The starting material was peripheral blood, obtained in a trial of Ad26.COV2.S vaccine versus placebo. The chain links TRBV19 to TRBJ2-2; 16 bases are shared with TRBD2. The CDR3 nucleotides are TGTGCCAGTAGTGAGGGACTAGCGGGAGGGATCACCGGGGAGCTGTTTTTT. Protein: CASSEGLAGGITGELFF.